Listed below are T cell receptor beta chains from one sample, sequenced in a study of shared clonotypes between healthy human individuals. The protocol was immunoSEQ multiplex PCR, while the TCRdb copy is restricted to in-frame clones and leaves out a portion. The table includes fewer than 700,000 clones, 85% to 95% detected once. The sequencing input was naive CD8+ T cells sorted from blood. The source of these receptors is a woman aged 25 to 39 in good health. Both conserved end residues are part of each CDR3. D genes are given only for firm matches. The size field is filled for only some rows; it gives once, few, many or a size class.

clone_size,j_call,d_call,v_call,cdr3_aa,cdr3_nt
.,TRBJ2-7,TRBD2,TRBV28,CASSLYSGSREQYF,TGTGCCAGCAGTTTATATAGCGGGAGCCGGGAGCAGTACTTC
.,TRBJ1-1,.,TRBV14,CASSLSGTLSTEAFF,TGTGCCAGCAGCCTATCGGGGACTCTCTCCACTGAAGCTTTCTTT
.,TRBJ1-1,TRBD1,TRBV5-6,CASSRKAGGLPEAFF,TGTGCCAGCAGCCGAAAGGCAGGGGGCCTCCCTGAAGCTTTCTTT
.,TRBJ2-5,.,TRBV13,CASSSPHGGTETQYF,TGTGCCAGCAGCTCCCCCCATGGGGGGACGGAGACCCAGTACTTC
.,TRBJ2-3,TRBD1,TRBV19,CASRHPDRSTDTQYF,TGTGCCAGTAGGCACCCGGACAGGAGCACAGATACGCAGTATTTT
.,TRBJ1-1,.,TRBV9,CASSVGGSTEAFF,TGTGCCAGCAGCGTAGGTGGGAGCACTGAAGCTTTCTTT
.,TRBJ2-7,.,TRBV10-3,CAISDGPATYEQYF,TGTGCCATCAGTGATGGGCCCGCCACCTACGAGCAGTACTTC
.,TRBJ1-2,TRBD1,TRBV19,CASSIPAARQGSTHGYTF,TGTGCCAGTAGTATTCCGGCGGCCCGACAGGGGAGTACGCATGGCTACACCTTC
.,TRBJ2-1,TRBD2,TRBV5-6,CASSWGTSGRYNEQFF,TGTGCCAGCAGCTGGGGGACTAGCGGGAGGTACAATGAGCAGTTCTTC
once,TRBJ2-6,.,TRBV6-1,CASSGRALSLAGANVLTF,TGTGCCAGCAGTGGGAGGGCTCTGAGTCTTGCGGGGGCCAACGTCCTGACTTTC
.,TRBJ1-1,.,TRBV9,CASSVEGGTEAFF,TGTGCCAGCAGCGTAGAAGGAGGCACTGAAGCTTTCTTT
.,TRBJ2-1,TRBD2,TRBV5-4,CASSSGGNEQFF,TGTGCCAGCAGCTCGGGGGGGAATGAGCAGTTCTTC
.,TRBJ2-7,TRBD2,TRBV25-1,CASSGGLADGGYF,TGTGCCAGCAGTGGGGGACTAGCGGACGGTGGGTACTTC
.,TRBJ1-1,TRBD1,TRBV7-9,CASSLAGQLLMNTEAFF,TGTGCCAGCAGCTTGGCGGGACAGTTACTCATGAACACTGAAGCTTTCTTT
.,TRBJ1-5,TRBD1,TRBV4-2,CASSRTMDRGPVHFRNQPQHF,TGTGCCAGCAGCCGGACCATGGACAGGGGGCCGGTTCACTTTCGCAATCAGCCCCAGCATTTT
.,TRBJ1-4,.,TRBV5-5,CASSSSGATNEKLFF,TGTGCCAGCAGCTCGAGCGGGGCAACTAATGAAAAACTGTTTTTT
.,TRBJ1-1,.,TRBV27,CASSLPGLEAFF,TGTGCCAGCAGTCTACCGGGCTTAGAAGCTTTCTTT
.,TRBJ2-1,TRBD1,TRBV27,CASSLSSGQAYNEQFF,TGTGCCAGCAGTTTATCTTCGGGACAGGCCTACAATGAGCAGTTCTTC
.,TRBJ1-1,.,TRBV28,CASSNDDITTEAFF,TGTGCCAGCAGTAATGACGACATAACCACTGAAGCTTTCTTT
.,TRBJ2-5,TRBD2,TRBV28,CASSLLLAEFQETQYF,TGTGCCAGCAGTTTATTGCTAGCGGAGTTCCAAGAGACCCAGTACTTC
.,TRBJ2-1,.,TRBV27,CASSLLRGEQFF,TGTGCCAGCAGTTTACTCCGAGGGGAGCAGTTCTTC
.,TRBJ1-4,TRBD1,TRBV13,CASSHDQGVGEKLFF,TGTGCCAGCAGCCACGATCAGGGGGTCGGTGAAAAACTGTTTTTT
.,TRBJ2-7,TRBD2,TRBV7-8,CASSFRLAGGPRDLYEQYF,TGTGCCAGCAGCTTTCGACTAGCGGGAGGGCCAAGAGACCTCTACGAGCAGTACTTC
.,TRBJ1-2,.,TRBV27,CASSLRTAFGGYTF,TGTGCCAGCAGTTTACGGACGGCCTTCGGCGGCTACACCTTC